The source of this T cell receptor beta chain is a study of T cell responses to AZD1222 COVID-19 vaccine. Study observations and caveats: It was only after the peak T cell response that any repertoires were sampled. CD4 TCRs associated with vaccination spanned spike, dominating at 160-218 and 743-854. An increase in Spike-specific TCR breadth and depth was observed after two AZD1222 doses. Most donors were white British, females outnumbered males, and clonal diversity was possibly underestimated.

Sequenced by immunoSEQ multiplex PCR; TCRdb stores in-frame clones only, minus some. The table lists about 72,000 clones, around nine tenths of them singletons, with 20% to 30% in the top ten. CDR1 SNHLY and CDR2 FYNNEI come from the germline V gene. Trimming removed 3 bases at V and 1 base at J, with 15 bases between. The length of the CDR3 is 16 residues. This clone was counted between two and nine times. The antigen remains undetermined. This clonotype originated in an adult in good health. The chain has TRBV2 and TRBJ1-1; D ambiguous. The sample consisted of peripheral blood, taken on day 0 of AZD1222 vaccination. CDR3 coding DNA: TGTGCCAGCAGTGACAGGCCAGCCTATACGAACACTGAAGCTTTCTTT. This sequence encodes CASSDRPAYTNTEAFF.